Following are 32 T cell receptor beta chains from one sample sequenced in a study of blood T cell repertoires in COVID-19. Profiling relied on immunoSEQ multiplex PCR, and the TCRdb table lists in-frame clones only, not all of them. The sample carries about 380,000 clones, about four fifths recorded once. The specimen was peripheral blood. These TCRs come from a human donor with acute or convalescent COVID-19. The donor label of this sample is uncertain.

V and J are TRBV21-1 and TRBJ2-2; the table's D call, TRBD1, has no DNA check behind it. TRBV21-1 counts as a pseudogene. The CDR3 runs 15 residues. The CDR3 DNA sequence: TGTGCCAGCAGGTCCCGGGACAGGAGAGGCCGGGGAGCTGTTTTT. This sequence encodes CASRSRDRRGRGAVF.

The V gene is TRBV5-6, the J gene TRBJ2-1, with D possibly matching TRBD2 (6 bases). The V end was cut by 1 base, the J end by 3 bases, with 14 bases between. This CDR3 spans 16 amino acids. Germline assignment: CDR1 SGHDT and CDR2 YYEEEE. This CDR3 is CASSLKGGLLYNEQFF. The CDR3 DNA reads TGTGCCAGCAGCTTGAAGGGAGGCCTCCTCTACAATGAGCAGTTCTTC.

This CDR3 is CAWGQGRDTQYF. CDR3 nucleotides: TGTGCCTGGGGGCAGGGGAGAGATACGCAGTATTTT. The V gene is TRBV30, the J gene TRBJ2-3, with D perhaps matching TRBD1 (6 bases). Germline-derived CDR1 and CDR2 are GTSNPN and SVGIG (reference sequence). The CDR3 loop spans 12 amino acids. The V end lost 5 bases, the J end lost 5 bases, and 11 bases lay between the germline ends. Variable domain in full (rest from reference TRBV30 and TRBJ2-3): SQTIHQWPATLVQPVGSPLSLECTVEGTSNPNLYWYRQAAGRGLQLLFYSVGIGQISSEVPQNLSASRPQDRQFILSSKKLLLSDSGFYLCAWGQGRDTQYFGPGTRLTVL.

The chain recombines TRBV18 with TRBJ1-1, with unresolved D. The germline V gene encodes CDR1 KGHSH and CDR2 LQKENI. The CDR3 loop spans 14 amino acids. Trimming cost V 8 bases and J 1 base, with 14 bases left between them. Written as DNA, the CDR3 is TGTGCCAGCGAGGGCCTCGGGTCGAACACTGAAGCTTTCTTT. Translated, it gives CASEGLGSNTEAFF.

The chain is built from TRBV2 and TRBJ2-5; TRBD2 aligns across 10 bases. This CDR3 is 14 amino acids long. V gave up 5 bases and J gave up 4 bases; unmatched junction bases: 4. Germline V gene data show CDR1 as SNHLY and CDR2 as FYNNEI. The CDR3, as DNA: TGTGCCAGCAGTTCAGCGGGGGGGCGAGAGACCCAGTACTTC. Protein product: CASSSAGGRETQYF. Full variable domain (missing parts from reference TRBV2 and TRBJ2-5): EPEVTQTPSHQVTQMGQEVILRCVPISNHLYFYWYRQILGQKVEFLVSFYNNEISEKSEIFDDQFSVERPDGSNFTLKIRSTKLEDSAMYFCASSSAGGRETQYFGPGTRLLVL.

V gene TRBV27 combines with J gene TRBJ1-2; perhaps TRBD1 as D (6 bases). The CDR3 has 19 residues. From germline, CDR1 is MNHEY and CDR2 SMNVEV (reference sequence). Trimming removed 1 base at V and 4 bases at J, with 25 bases between. The CDR3 sequence is CASSLYFQSTGTDFYGYTF. DNA for the CDR3: TGTGCCAGCAGTTTATACTTCCAGTCGACAGGCACAGACTTCTATGGCTACACCTTC.

The sample holds one count of this clone. The rearrangement links TRBV5-1 to TRBJ1-1, with D maybe TRBD1 (5 bases). Germline CDR1 SGHRS, CDR2 YFSETQ. V was clipped by 1 base and J by 0 bases, with 16 bases between them. The CDR3 consists of 17 residues. The CDR3 bases are TGCGCCAGCAGCTTGCGGGGGAGAGAGCTAATGAACACTGAAGCTTTCTTT. Its protein product is CASSLRGRELMNTEAFF.

The chain joins TRBV2 to TRBJ2-1; 7 bases line up with TRBD2. CDR3 size: 16 residues. V was pared by 5 bases and J by 6 bases, with 13 bases of the junction left unmatched. Germline CDR1 SNHLY, CDR2 FYNNEI. The CDR3 nucleotides read TGTGCCAGCAGTCGTGAAGCGGGATTGAGCCTCAATGAGCAGTTCTTC. Its translation is CASSREAGLSLNEQFF.

The chain has TRBV27 and TRBJ1-1; a possible D gene is TRBD1 (5 bases). In germline, CDR1 is MNHEY, CDR2 SMNVEV (reference sequence). V was cut by 6 bases and J by 4 bases, with 24 bases left in between. The CDR3 has 17 residues. CDR3 amino acids: CASSPNIQGALGTEAFF. The CDR3 bases are TGTGCCAGCAGCCCCAACATTCAGGGTGCGTTGGGCACTGAAGCTTTCTTT.

This clone has just a few counts. V is TRBV28 and J is TRBJ2-7; 8 positions agree with TRBD2. The CDR3 length is 17 residues. Germline CDR1 and CDR2: MDHEN and SYDVKM. Losses at the gene ends were 6 bases for V and 5 bases for J; bases not matched to a gene: 18. The CDR3 coding sequence is TGTGCCAGCAGCGCAACCGGCGGGAGGTCCCGCAGCCACGAGCAGTACTTC. Residues: CASSATGGRSRSHEQYF. The full variable domain, its missing parts supplied by reference TRBV28 and TRBJ2-7, is DVKVTQSSRYLVKRTGEKVFLECVQDMDHENMFWYRQDPGLGLRLIYFSYDVKMKEKGDIPEGYSVSREKKERFSLILESASTNQTSMYLCASSATGGRSRSHEQYFGPGTRLTVT.

The chain is built from TRBV5-6 and TRBJ1-2, with 7 bases that match TRBD1. The CDR3 has 13 amino acids. Germline lookup yields CDR1 SGHDT and CDR2 YYEEEE. J lost 7 bases, V lost 0 bases, and 3 bases had no gene match. This chain's CDR3 is CASSLDRGSGYTF. DNA of the CDR3: TGTGCCAGCAGCTTGGACAGGGGTAGTGGCTACACCTTC.

This rearrangement joins TRBV15 to TRBJ1-2, with 11 bases aligning to TRBD1. J was trimmed by 7 bases and V by 0 bases; bases with no gene match: 1. The CDR3 length is 14 residues. Germline V gene lookup returns CDR1 LNHNV and CDR2 YYDKDF (reference sequence). CDR3 in amino acids: CATSREGQGGGYTF. DNA for the CDR3: TGTGCCACCAGCAGAGAGGGACAGGGGGGTGGCTACACCTTC.

Concerning this clone: Different DNA sequences within this sample yield the same CDR3. The chain combines TRBV5-5 with TRBJ1-6; D gene ambiguous. The germline CDR1 and CDR2 sequences are SGHKS and YYEKEE (reference sequence). The CDR3 contains 13 residues. Trimming pared 4 bases from V and 5 bases from J, leaving 7 bases between. In DNA form, the CDR3 reads TGTGCCAGCAGCAGAACGGATAATTCACCCCTCCACTTT. Translated, it gives CASSRTDNSPLHF.

CDR3: CSGDRGRTEAFF. CDR3 DNA sequence: TGCAGCGGAGACAGGGGGCGAACTGAAGCTTTCTTT. The rearrangement uses TRBV29-1 and TRBJ1-1, with 10 nucleotides matching TRBD1. Trimming cost V 7 bases and J 5 bases; bases outside gene matches: 4. This CDR3 contains 12 residues. Germline CDR1 is SQVTM and CDR2 is ANQGSEA.

The rearrangement joins TRBV4-1 to TRBJ1-4; D not certain. Trimming cost V 0 bases and J 8 bases, with 13 bases left between them. Per the germline V gene, CDR1 is MGHRA and CDR2 is YSYEKL. The CDR3 has 15 residues. This CDR3 is CASSQDPSRREKLFF. As DNA, the CDR3 is TGCGCCAGCAGCCAAGATCCATCCCGGAGGGAAAAACTGTTTTTT.

J is TRBJ1-5 and V is TRBV29-1; 9 bases match TRBD1. The CDR3 runs 15 residues. Losses at the gene ends were 7 bases for V and 1 base for J; bases not matched to a gene: 8. Germline CDR1 SQVTM, CDR2 ANQGSEA. CDR3 protein: CSARTGGGSNQPQHF. The CDR3, as DNA: TGCAGCGCCAGAACAGGGGGCGGGAGCAATCAGCCCCAGCATTTT. Looking up the rest from reference TRBV29-1 and TRBJ1-5 gives the full variable domain: SAVISQKPSRDICQRGTSLTIQCQVDSQVTMMFWYRQQPGQSLTLIATANQGSEATYESGFVIDKFPISRPNLTFSTLTVSNMSPEDSSIYLCSARTGGGSNQPQHFGDGTRLSIL.

V and J are TRBV23-1 and TRBJ1-5; D unresolved. TRBV23-1 falls under the ORF class, with uncertain function. The CDR3 has 17 residues. Trimming removed 0 bases at V and 0 bases at J, with 12 bases between. The CDR3 loop reads CASSQSRPYNSNQPQHF. CDR3 bases: TGCGCCAGCAGTCAATCGAGGCCATACAATAGCAATCAGCCCCAGCATTTT.

The genes are TRBV18 and TRBJ1-2; weak D call: TRBD1 (5 bases). Germline CDR1 reads KGHSH; CDR2 reads LQKENI. V lost 6 bases and J 6 bases, leaving 14 bases between the germline ends. The CDR3 runs to 13 residues. The chain's CDR3 is CASSGGTEDGYTF. CDR3 coding DNA: TGTGCCAGCTCGGGGGGGACGGAGGATGGCTACACCTTC.

V and J are TRBV2 and TRBJ1-6; D perhaps matches TRBD1 (5 bases). The CDR3 has 13 amino acids. Per germline, CDR1 SNHLY and CDR2 FYNNEI. The ends were cut back, 1 base at V and 9 bases at J, with 7 bases in the middle. The CDR3 region is CASSEGQFSPLHF. The CDR3 bases are TGTGCCAGCAGTGAAGGACAGTTTTCACCCCTCCACTTT.

V usage is TRBV18 and J usage is TRBJ2-1; the match to TRBD2 covers 7 bases. CDR1 and CDR2 from the germline V gene are KGHSH and LQKENI. J lost 10 bases, V lost 2 bases, and 5 bases had no gene match. The CDR3 runs to 13 residues. The chain's CDR3 is CASSPGLGEEQFF. DNA of the CDR3: TGTGCCAGCTCACCAGGACTAGGGGAGGAGCAGTTCTTC.

This chain connects TRBV5-4 to TRBJ2-7, with 8 bases identical to TRBD2. The length of the CDR3 is 16 residues. Germline CDR1 SGHNT, CDR2 YYREEE (reference sequence). V lost 0 bases, J lost 3 bases, and 8 bases stayed unmatched. CDR3 sequence (DNA): TGTGCCAGCAGCTTGGCCGGTAGCGGGGCCCTCTACGAGCAGTACTTC. Translating it yields CASSLAGSGALYEQYF.

This clone has just a few counts. The chain is built from TRBV29-1 and TRBJ2-7, with a possible D match to TRBD2 (5 bases). The V and J ends lost 5 bases and 1 base respectively, with 12 bases between them. The CDR3 has 13 amino acids. Germline V lookup: CDR1 SQVTM, CDR2 ANQGSEA. In DNA form, the CDR3 reads TGCAGCGTTCAGACCGGGGTATCCTACGAGCAGTACTTC. Its protein is CSVQTGVSYEQYF.

This chain joins TRBV18 and TRBJ2-7, with 11 positions matching TRBD2. The CDR3 spans 17 residues. The J segment lost 0 bases and the V segment lost 4 bases, leaving 8 bases of the junction unmatched. In germline, CDR1 is KGHSH, CDR2 LQKENI. The DNA of the CDR3 is TGTGCCAGCTCACGGAACGGACTAGCGGGCATCTCCTACGAGCAGTACTTC. Amino acid sequence: CASSRNGLAGISYEQYF.

The chain combines TRBV11-2 with TRBJ2-2; a possible D gene is TRBD2 (5 bases). The CDR3 extends over 15 amino acids. CDR1 and CDR2 from the germline V gene are SGHAT and FQNNGV. Trimming pared 5 bases from V and 7 bases from J, leaving 17 bases between. The CDR3 coding sequence is TGTGCCAGCAGCCCGAGGACCGGTCGGGACGGGGAGCTGTTTTTT. The encoded protein is CASSPRTGRDGELFF.

This clone was counted only a few times. The CDR3, as DNA: TGTGCCATCAGCCCCGGGACAGGCGGAAACACCATATATTTT. It specifies CAISPGTGGNTIYF. V and J are TRBV10-3 and TRBJ1-3; 8 nucleotides line up with TRBD1. Germline V gene data show CDR1 as ENHRY and CDR2 as SYGVKD. Losses at the gene ends were 6 bases for V and 4 bases for J; bases not matched to a gene: 5. The CDR3 sequence is 14 residues long.

This chain joins TRBV11-2 and TRBJ2-1; tentative D call: TRBD2 (5 bases). Trimming stripped 5 bases from V and 7 bases from J, with 21 bases between. The germline V gene encodes CDR1 SGHAT and CDR2 FQNNGV. This CDR3 region has 16 residues. CDR3 protein: CASSSPQRTKGNEQFF. CDR3 in DNA: TGTGCCAGCAGCAGCCCCCAGCGGACCAAGGGTAATGAGCAGTTCTTC.

This clone was counted a single time. The chain uses TRBV6-5 and TRBJ1-5; TRBD1 might be the D (6 bases). Trimming stripped 6 bases from V and 2 bases from J, with 14 bases between. CDR1 and CDR2 from the germline V gene are MNHEY and SVGAGI. This CDR3 spans 15 amino acids. The CDR3 DNA reads TGTGCCAGCAGGAAGATGGACAGCGGCAATCAGCCCCAGCATTTT. This translates into CASRKMDSGNQPQHF.

The genes are TRBV27 and TRBJ2-1; 10 positions match TRBD2. V lost 5 bases, J lost 8 bases, and 12 bases stayed unmatched. The CDR3 runs 16 residues. Looked up from germline, CDR1 is MNHEY and CDR2 is SMNVEV (reference sequence). DNA for the CDR3: TGTGCCAGCAGTACTCTCCCGGGACTAGCGTTCCATGAGCAGTTCTTC. As protein: CASSTLPGLAFHEQFF.

This chain connects TRBV6-5 to TRBJ1-4, with 11 bases fitting TRBD1. There are 15 residues in the CDR3. V was pared by 7 bases and J by 4 bases, with 5 bases of the junction left unmatched. Germline V gene data show CDR1 as MNHEY and CDR2 as SVGAGI. CDR3 sequence reads: CASMDRGLGNEKLFF. The CDR3 DNA reads TGTGCCAGCATGGACAGGGGGCTAGGTAATGAAAAACTGTTTTTT.

In this sample, this clone turned up once. The chain uses TRBV30 and TRBJ2-1, with TRBD2 as a possible D gene (5 bases). The CDR3 length is 13 residues. Between the trimmed V and J ends, which lost 0 bases and 4 bases, there was a span of 7 bases. CDR1 is GTSNPN, CDR2 SVGIG, per germline (reference sequence). The CDR3 bases are TGTGCCTGGAGTGTTGGCGGGTACAATGAGCAGTTCTTC. It translates to CAWSVGGYNEQFF.

The chain employs TRBV7-9 and TRBJ1-3; 7 bases agree with TRBD1. Per germline, CDR1 SEHNR and CDR2 FQNEAQ (reference sequence). The CDR3 extends over 15 amino acids. The J segment lost 2 bases and the V segment lost 10 bases, leaving 11 bases of the junction unmatched. The CDR3 sequence: CATLGTELAGNTIYF. The CDR3 region has the DNA TGTGCCACCCTAGGGACAGAACTCGCTGGAAACACCATATATTTT.

The chain has TRBV9 and TRBJ1-1; TRBD1 matches at 8 bases. The CDR3 is 15 residues long. From germline, CDR1 is SGDLS and CDR2 YYNGEE. The V gene end was trimmed by 3 bases and the J gene end by 7 bases; junction bases not matched to a gene: 11. The CDR3 nucleotides read TGTGCCAGCAGCGAGAGGACAGGGTGGGCGTTTGAAGCTTTCTTT. It encodes CASSERTGWAFEAFF. Complete variable domain (other parts from reference TRBV9 and TRBJ1-1): DSGVTQTPKHLITATGQRVTLRCSPRSGDLSVYWYQQSLDQGLQFLIQYYNGEERAKGNILERFSAQQFPDLHSELNLSSLELGDSALYFCASSERTGWAFEAFFGQGTRLTVV.